The rows below give T cell receptor beta chains drawn from one sample of a study of blood T cell repertoires in COVID-19. Generated by immunoSEQ multiplex PCR, the TCRdb table keeps only in-frame clones and is missing some. Of fewer than 60,000 clones listed, 82% are singletons. The sample taken for sequencing was peripheral blood. Receptors originate from an elderly man with COVID-19, enrolled during active disease. The conserved cysteine and the conserved F or W are not part of the CDR3 here.

V gene	J gene	CDR3 protein
TRBV15	TRBJ2-1	ATSRDITSGSSYNEQF
TRBV7-2	TRBJ2-1	ASSVQVSSSYNEQF
TRBV29-1	TRBJ1-2	SDYREGGYT
TRBV28	TRBJ1-4	ASSFVQDTTNEKLF
TRBV5-1	TRBJ2-1	ASSLRGGEQF
TRBV21-1	TRBJ1-2	ATSGTGEAYGYT
TRBV5-1	TRBJ2-2	ASSLLSHPGTGELF
TRBV6-2/TRBV6-3	TRBJ1-1	ASSYKQGHTEAF
TRBV5-4	TRBJ1-4	ASRRTTREDEKLF
TRBV14	TRBJ2-1	ASSPLAGVTYNEQF
TRBV4-3	TRBJ1-4	ASSPGTWEKLF
TRBV19	TRBJ2-7	ASSVPGQGANEQY
TRBV5-8	TRBJ1-6	ASSVPGGTGEGWD
TRBV11-3	TRBJ2-5	ASSGVGGPIETQY
TRBV6-5	TRBJ2-2	ASRRSSDTGELF
TRBV18	TRBJ1-2	ASSSTSDRSDYGYT
TRBV6-5	TRBJ1-5	ASIRDRGGNQPQH
TRBV9	TRBJ1-1	ASSPQGAFAEAF
TRBV30	TRBJ1-6	AWREGQGPLH